Listed here are 27 T cell receptor beta chains from one sample, sequenced in a study of T cells after yellow fever vaccination. TCRdb itself ran the 5' RACE reads through MiXCR, one entry per CDR3 protein. The sample lists over 300,000 distinct CDR3 sequences; about 4% were seen once. The specimen comprised PBMCs, sampled 5 days after the yellow fever booster vaccination. All receptors come from a man younger than 30 who received the YFV17D yellow fever vaccine.

This clonotype was counted a few times. V usage is TRBV28 and J usage is TRBJ2-3, with 7 positions matching TRBD1. Germline CDR1 and CDR2: MDHEN and SYDVKM. The V segment lost 3 bases and the J segment 5 bases; nucleotides outside the gene matches: 11. The CDR3 totals 16 residues. Here the CDR3 DNA reads TGTGCCAGCAGTTTTCACGGCTGGACAGGCAAAGATACGCAGTATTTT. It yields the protein CASSFHGWTGKDTQYF. The full variable domain, completed using reference TRBV28 and TRBJ2-3, is DVKVTQSSRYLVKRTGEKVFLECVQDMDHENMFWYRQDPGLGLRLIYFSYDVKMKEKGDIPEGYSVSREKKERFSLILESASTNQTSMYLCASSFHGWTGKDTQYFGPGTRLTVL.

This clonotype was found a few times. This CDR3 is CASSQQGQANSPLHF. In DNA form, the CDR3 reads TGTGCCAGCAGCCAACAGGGACAGGCTAATTCACCCCTCCACTTT. V gene TRBV3-1 combines with J gene TRBJ1-6; TRBD1 aligns across 8 bases. CDR1 is LGHDT and CDR2 is YNNKEL in the germline V gene (reference sequence). This CDR3 is built from 15 residues. V gave up 2 bases and J gave up 6 bases; unmatched junction bases: 3.

There are a few counts of this clonotype. The DNA of the CDR3 is TGTGCCAGCAGCCCCCCGGGGGGGGCGGGGAATCAGCCCCAGCATTTT. Protein sequence: CASSPPGGAGNQPQHF. V usage is TRBV7-2 and J usage is TRBJ1-5, with a possible D match to TRBD1 (6 bases). This CDR3 region has 16 residues. Trimming stripped 5 bases from V and 4 bases from J, with 18 bases between. Per germline, CDR1 SGHTA and CDR2 FQGNSA.

This clonotype appeared a few times. The chain recombines TRBV7-9 with TRBJ1-4, with D perhaps matching TRBD1 (5 bases). Germline V CDR1 and CDR2: SEHNR, FQNEAQ (reference sequence). V lost 5 bases and J lost 4, with 17 bases in between. There are 16 residues in the CDR3. The CDR3 coding sequence is TGTGCCAGCAGCCCCGGGTCGGAGGGGCGTAATGAAAAACTGTTTTTT. Translated: CASSPGSEGRNEKLFF.

This clonotype has just a few counts. This chain joins TRBV29-1 and TRBJ1-1, with TRBD1 identical over 7 bases. The CDR3 consists of 12 residues. V gave up 6 bases and J gave up 4 bases; unmatched junction bases: 5. CDR1 is SQVTM and CDR2 is ANQGSEA in the germline V gene. The DNA of the CDR3 is TGCAGCGTATACAGGGGCGGCACTGAAGCTTTCTTT. As protein: CSVYRGGTEAFF.

At least ten counts were recorded for this clonotype. This chain connects TRBV5-1 to TRBJ2-3, with TRBD1 identical over 8 bases. V lost 5 bases, J lost 4 bases, and 0 bases stayed unmatched. The germline V gene encodes CDR1 SGHRS and CDR2 YFSETQ. There are 12 residues in the CDR3. The CDR3 DNA reads as TGCGCCAGCAGACAGGGGGCAGATACGCAGTATTTT. Residues: CASRQGADTQYF.

This clonotype was counted only a few times. This chain joins TRBV14 and TRBJ2-3; D unclear. The V end lost 0 bases, the J end lost 6 bases, and 7 bases lay between the germline ends. This CDR3 is 13 amino acids long. Germline values: CDR1 SGHDN, CDR2 FVKESK. The CDR3 here is CASSQDLEDTQYF. DNA for the CDR3: TGTGCCAGCAGCCAAGATCTGGAGGATACGCAGTATTTT. Based on the CDR3 plus reference TRBV14 and TRBJ2-3, the full variable domain is EAGVTQFPSHSVIEKGQTVTLRCDPISGHDNLYWYRRVMGKEIKFLLHFVKESKQDESGMPNNRFLAERTGGTYSTLKVQPAELEDSGVYFCASSQDLEDTQYFGPGTRLTVL.

V is TRBV4-1 and J is TRBJ2-7; 9 bases are a match to TRBD1. The junction had 10 bases not matched to a gene; V was cut back by 0 bases and J by 7 bases. Germline V gene data show CDR1 as MGHRA and CDR2 as YSYEKL. The CDR3 has 16 residues. CDR3 bases: TGCGCCAGCAGCCAAGATAGGGGACAGGGAGGGCTTGAGCAGTACTTC. Translation gives CASSQDRGQGGLEQYF.

This clonotype has just a few counts. The genes are TRBV11-2 and TRBJ2-2; unclear D gene. Deletions cut 1 base from V and 5 bases from J, with 14 bases between. Germline V CDR1 and CDR2: SGHAT, FQNNGV. This CDR3 is built from 16 residues. CDR3 coding DNA: TGTGCCAGCAGCTTAGGAAGCCCGGTACATACCGGGGAGCTGTTTTTT. Its translation is CASSLGSPVHTGELFF. Full variable domain (rest looked up from reference TRBV11-2 and TRBJ2-2): EAGVAQSPRYKIIEKRQSVAFWCNPISGHATLYWYQQILGQGPKLLIQFQNNGVVDDSQLPKDRFSAERLKGVDSTLKIQPAKLEDSAVYLCASSLGSPVHTGELFFGEGSRLTVL.

J is TRBJ2-7 and V is TRBV4-1; D assignment may be TRBD1 or TRBD2 (5 bases each). V was cut by 4 bases and J by 4 bases, with 8 bases left in between. The CDR3 has 12 residues. From germline, CDR1 is MGHRA and CDR2 YSYEKL. This CDR3 is CASSREGYEQYF. CDR3 nucleotides: TGCGCCAGCAGCCGAGAGGGGTACGAGCAGTACTTC.

This clonotype was counted only a few times. The chain links TRBV18 to TRBJ2-5; TRBD1 matches 9 bases. Germline loops: CDR1 KGHSH, CDR2 LQKENI. Germline trimming cut 1 base from V and 2 bases from J; bases unmatched to any gene: 2. This CDR3 comprises 15 residues. The CDR3, as DNA: TGTGCCAGCTCACCACGACAGGGGGGACAAGAGACCCAGTACTTC. This codes for CASSPRQGGQETQYF.

In DNA, the CDR3 is TGCCAGCGGGGTCAGGGTGGCTACACCTTC. Encoded protein: CQRGQGGYTF. This chain uses TRBV20-1 with TRBJ1-2; D might be TRBD1 (5 bases). The germline V gene encodes CDR1 DFQATT and CDR2 SNEGSKA (reference sequence). The CDR3 has 10 residues.

This clonotype was recorded a few times. V and J are TRBV19 and TRBJ2-5; tentatively, D is TRBD2 (6 bases). The germline V and J ends were trimmed by 3 bases and 1 base, with 12 bases remaining between them. Germline CDR1 is LNHDA and CDR2 is SQIVND (reference sequence). The CDR3 covers 15 residues. CDR3 in DNA: TGTGCCAGTAGTATGGGGGGATACCCCCAAGAGACCCAGTACTTC. It codes for CASSMGGYPQETQYF.

This clonotype was found a few times. The chain carries TRBV7-9 and TRBJ2-1, with TRBD2 matching over 8 bases. Germline V gene sequence: CDR1 SEHNR, CDR2 FQNEAQ (reference sequence). V shed 1 base, J shed 8 bases, and the junction held 7 bases outside the gene matches. The CDR3 is 15 amino acids. As DNA, the CDR3 is TGTGCCAGCAGCTTAGGCCGGGGGGGCCTTGATGAGCAGTTCTTC. This codes for CASSLGRGGLDEQFF. The full variable domain, rest sourced from reference TRBV7-9 and TRBJ2-1, is DTGVSQNPRHKITKRGQNVTFRCDPISEHNRLYWYRQTLGQGPEFLTYFQNEAQLEKSRLLSDRFSAERPKGSFSTLEIQRTEQGDSAMYLCASSLGRGGLDEQFFGPGTRLTVL.

The chain carries TRBV7-6 and TRBJ2-5, with D unresolved. The CDR3 length is 15 residues. Deletions cut 3 bases from V and 2 bases from J, with 13 bases between. Germline CDR1 reads SGHVS; CDR2 reads FNYEAQ. CDR3 DNA: TGTGCCAGCAGCTTGGCCCTACGGGTACAAGAGACCCAGTACTTC. Translating gives CASSLALRVQETQYF.

This clonotype was observed at least ten times. The chain joins TRBV11-2 to TRBJ2-3, with 9 bases aligning to TRBD2. V was clipped by 5 bases and J by 4 bases; unmatched bases: 16. Germline V lookup: CDR1 SGHAT, CDR2 FQNNGV. The CDR3 totals 18 residues. The CDR3 reads CASSGFPPRGGAPDTQYF. DNA for the CDR3: TGTGCCAGCAGCGGCTTCCCTCCCCGCGGGGGGGCCCCAGATACGCAGTATTTT.

In its sample, this clonotype was seen a few times. This chain links TRBV6-5 with TRBJ1-5; perhaps TRBD1 as D (6 bases). Germline CDR1 reads MNHEY; CDR2 reads SVGAGI. The CDR3 consists of 15 residues. Trimming pared 1 base from V and 3 bases from J, leaving 10 bases between. CDR3 amino acids: CASSYLSGDNQPQHF. CDR3 coding DNA: TGTGCCAGCAGTTACTTGTCAGGGGACAATCAGCCCCAGCATTTT.

V and J are TRBV7-2 and TRBJ2-6; D is undetermined. CDR1 SGHTA and CDR2 FQGNSA come from the germline V gene. The CDR3 covers 15 residues. V lost 8 bases to trimming and J lost 2 bases, with 13 bases between them. CDR3 loop: CASSTQVAGANVLTF. In nucleotides, the CDR3 is TGTGCCAGCTCCACCCAGGTAGCTGGGGCCAACGTCCTGACTTTC.

This clonotype has only one observation. This may be a read error: a much more frequent sequence differs by one nucleotide. V and J are TRBV28 and TRBJ2-5; 7 nucleotides match TRBD2. Losses at the gene ends were 3 bases for V and 7 bases for J; bases not matched to a gene: 5. This CDR3 spans 13 amino acids. Germline V lookup: CDR1 MDHEN, CDR2 SYDVKM. The CDR3 sequence is CASSLGGTWTQYF. CDR3 in DNA: TGTGCCAGCAGTTTGGGGGGGACGTGGACCCAGTACTTC.

This clonotype was picked up many times. The chain recombines TRBV5-5 with TRBJ2-7; TRBD1 might be the D (8 bases). The germline CDR1 and CDR2 sequences are SGHKS and YYEKEE (reference sequence). Trimming stripped 3 bases from V and 5 bases from J, with 15 bases between. This CDR3 is 14 amino acids long. The CDR3 nucleotides are TGTGCCAGCAGCTCCAGGACAGGGAGGGACGAGCAGTACGTC. As protein: CASSSRTGRDEQYV.

In this sample, this clonotype turned up many times. V gene TRBV7-9 combines with J gene TRBJ1-2; no definite D call. Germline V gives CDR1 SEHNR, CDR2 FQNEAQ (reference sequence). V shed 0 bases and J shed 5 bases, with 10 bases lying between them. The CDR3 loop spans 14 amino acids. In nucleotides, the CDR3 is TGTGCCAGCAGCTTAGCCGGGTCAGTGTATGGCTACACCTTC. It yields the protein CASSLAGSVYGYTF.

V usage is TRBV12-3 or TRBV12-4 and J usage is TRBJ2-3; the match to TRBD2 covers 10 bases. The CDR3 is 16 residues long. V shed 5 bases, J shed 2 bases, and the junction held 7 bases outside the gene matches. CDR3 sequence reads: CASSKKLAGITDTQYF. The CDR3, as DNA: TGTGCCAGCAGTAAGAAACTAGCGGGGATCACAGATACGCAGTATTTT.

The chain employs TRBV12-3 or TRBV12-4 and TRBJ1-3, with D tentatively TRBD1 (5 bases). This CDR3 is built from 15 residues. Trimming cost V 4 bases and J 0 bases, with 10 bases left between them. DNA for the CDR3: TGTGCCAGCAGTTCCAGGGAGAGCTCTGGAAACACCATATATTTT. As protein: CASSSRESSGNTIYF.

This clonotype was recorded a few times. This chain links TRBV3-1 with TRBJ2-1; D possibly corresponds to TRBD2 (6 bases). This CDR3 contains 16 residues. Trimming took 0 bases from V and 7 from J, leaving 16 bases between them. In germline, CDR1 is LGHDT, CDR2 YNNKEL (reference sequence). The CDR3 coding sequence is TGTGCCAGCAGCCAAGATTTCGGGCGGGAAAAGAATGAGCAGTTCTTC. Translation gives CASSQDFGREKNEQFF.

This clonotype was observed many times. This chain links TRBV27 with TRBJ2-7, with TRBD2 matching over 7 bases. Germline CDR1 MNHEY, CDR2 SMNVEV (reference sequence). J gave up 6 bases and V 8 bases, and 4 bases lay outside the gene matches. The CDR3 extends over 11 amino acids. The chain's CDR3 is CASYWGGEQYF. The CDR3 DNA follows: TGTGCCAGCTATTGGGGGGGCGAGCAGTACTTC.

V and J are TRBV28 and TRBJ1-5, with a possible D match to TRBD1 (5 bases). The germline V gene has CDR1 MDHEN and CDR2 SYDVKM. The V gene lost 5 bases and the J gene lost 7 bases, with 15 bases spanning the gap. The CDR3 runs to 14 residues. The CDR3 spells CASSVVYRDQPQHF. The CDR3 DNA reads TGTGCCAGCAGTGTCGTATACCGGGACCAGCCCCAGCATTTT.

The chain joins TRBV20-1 to TRBJ2-7; 11 bases align to TRBD2. The CDR3 sequence is 12 residues long. Per germline, CDR1 DFQATT and CDR2 SNEGSKA (reference sequence). V shed 7 bases, J shed 4 bases, and the junction held 3 bases outside the gene matches. The CDR3 protein is CSVLAGGYEQYF. The CDR3 DNA is TGCAGTGTTCTAGCGGGGGGTTACGAGCAGTACTTC.